This TCR beta chain was observed in a study of blood T cell repertoires in COVID-19. Study background: Sample material is recorded as cDNA or gDNA derived from T cells, B-cell-depleted T cells, or PBMCs.

Repertoires were generated with immunoSEQ multiplex PCR, while TCRdb's copy carries only in-frame clones and drops some. The repertoire includes 95,000 to 150,000 clones, around 81% of them detected once, and 17% sits in the top ten. From germline, CDR1 is MDHEN and CDR2 SYDVKM. With V trimmed by 7 bases and J by 5 bases, 15 bases remained unmatched. The CDR3 is 16 amino acids. Seattle's cohort entered during active infection and was followed longitudinally. The sequence was obtained from a man younger than 40 with COVID-19, enrolled during active disease. This chain uses TRBV28 with TRBJ1-2, with 8 bases matching TRBD1. The sequenced material came from peripheral blood. The CDR3 is CASISRTGRFGYGYTF. CDR3 DNA sequence: TGTGCCAGCATCTCTCGGACAGGGCGGTTTGGGTATGGCTACACCTTC.